Listed here are 10 T cell receptor beta chains from one sample, sequenced in a study of prognosis after radiotherapy for stage I lung cancer. From genomic DNA, two-round multiplex PCR was used to amplify TCR beta CDR3. First-round PCR amplification was performed with primers specific to each TRBV and TRBJ gene. MiXCR, run by TCRdb on the multiplex PCR reads, gives a single entry per CDR3 protein. The sample includes fewer than 65,000 distinct CDR3 sequences, 30% to 35% of them seen just once. The sequenced sample was PBMCs, obtained before or after stereotactic body radiation therapy (not recorded which). These receptors were obtained from a donor older than 45 with non-small cell lung cancer.

As concerns this clonotype: The junction departs from the called germline gene at one end, perhaps through a read error. V gene TRBV2 combines with J gene TRBJ1-5; 11 bases are shared with TRBD1. The length of the CDR3 is 14 residues. The germline V gene encodes CDR1 SNHLY and CDR2 FYNNEI. The CDR3 region is CASSMGQGDKPQNF. The CDR3 nucleotides read TGTGCCAGCTCCATGGGACAGGGGGATAAGCCCCAGAATTTT.

By share of the sample, this clonotype is medium-sized. The CDR3 reads CASSQAALNGYTF. CDR3 in DNA: TGTGCCAGCAGCCAAGCAGCCTTAAATGGCTACACCTTC. The chain couples TRBV3-1 to TRBJ1-2; D unresolved. The CDR3 is 13 amino acids. Germline assignment: CDR1 LGHDT and CDR2 YNNKEL (reference sequence). Trimming stripped 1 base from V and 6 bases from J, with 9 bases between.

Remarks on this clonotype: This may be a read error, as it is one base from a much larger clone. The chain combines TRBV28 with TRBJ2-5, with a possible D match to TRBD1 (6 bases). The CDR3 is 15 amino acids. Germline V gene data show CDR1 as MDHEN and CDR2 as SYDVKM. CDR3 nucleotides: TGTGCCAACAGTCCCCTCACAGGGAACCAAGAGACCCAGTACTTC. Encoded protein: CANSPLTGNQETQYF.

This clonotype has a count of ten or more. The V call is TRBV18, the J call TRBJ2-5; 7 nucleotides agree with TRBD2. Per germline, CDR1 KGHSH and CDR2 LQKENI. The CDR3 is 14 amino acids. The trim removed 3 bases at V and 5 bases at J, leaving 6 bases unmatched. The CDR3 region has the DNA TGTGCCAGCTCACCTCAGCGGGGTGAGGAGACCCAGTACTTC. Protein product: CASSPQRGEETQYF.

This clonotype was detected ten times or more. The J gene is TRBJ1-2, the V gene TRBV5-8; a weak D match, TRBD1 (5 bases). Trimming shortened V by 4 bases and J by 3 bases, and 10 bases separated the two germline ends. This CDR3 has 13 amino acids. CDR1 SGHTS and CDR2 YDEGEE come from the germline V gene. The CDR3 DNA reads as TGTGCCAGCAGCAGGGGCCGCCACTATGGCTACACCTTC. Its protein product is CASSRGRHYGYTF.

As to this clonotype: Just one base apart from a much larger clone, this may be a read error. V gene TRBV6-5 combines with J gene TRBJ2-1; D is unresolved. This CDR3 region has 13 residues. Germline values: CDR1 MNHEY, CDR2 SVGAGI. The CDR3 is CASSYPDLPEQSF. The CDR3 DNA reads as TGTGCCAGCAGTTACCCCGACTTGCCTGAGCAGTCCTTC.

This clonotype was seen at least ten times. The gene calls are TRBV7-2 and TRBJ2-7, with D possibly matching TRBD2 (6 bases). Germline CDR1 SGHTA, CDR2 FQGNSA. The V and J ends lost 5 bases and 2 bases respectively, with 16 bases between them. This CDR3 has 15 residues. The CDR3 sequence is CASSPDPGGTYEQYF. CDR3 nucleotide sequence: TGTGCCAGCAGCCCCGACCCTGGGGGGACCTACGAGCAGTACTTC.

In this sample, this clonotype turned up many times. This chain connects TRBV20-1 to TRBJ2-5, with TRBD1 matching 10 bases. J lost 5 bases, V lost 0 bases, and 9 bases had no gene match. The CDR3 consists of 16 residues. CDR1 is DFQATT, CDR2 SNEGSKA, per germline (reference sequence). The DNA for the CDR3 is TGCAGTGCTAGAGATCATCCGGGACAGGGGCGGGAGACCCAGTACTTC. It is translated as CSARDHPGQGRETQYF.

Note on this clonotype: This could be a read error, since a much larger clone is one nucleotide away. The chain joins TRBV6-5 to TRBJ2-1; either TRBD1 or TRBD2 may fit D (5 bases each). From germline, CDR1 is MNHEY and CDR2 SVGAGI. This CDR3 spans 12 amino acids. Trimming removed 4 bases from V and 11 bases from J, with 12 bases in between. The CDR3 bases are TGTGCCAGCAGTTCGGCCGGGACCAAGCAGTTCTTC. Protein: CASSSAGTKQFF.

This clonotype showed up many times. V and J are TRBV4-3 and TRBJ2-1; unclear D gene. CDR3 size: 13 residues. Germline V lookup: CDR1 LGHNA, CDR2 YSLEER. V lost 0 bases, J lost 13 bases, and 13 bases lay in between. The CDR3 nucleotides are TGCGCCAGCAGCCAAGATAGGGCAGGATATCAGTTCTTC. It translates to CASSQDRAGYQFF.